This T cell receptor beta chain was captured by sequencing in a study of cytomegalovirus exposure and HLA in healthy donors. On the study more broadly: Later analysis reported that the 120 or so validation repertoires shared the platform of the 500 to 750 first-cohort repertoires.

Separate from the approximately 670-subject first cohort was the 120-subject validation cohort, to which the donors belonged. The assay was immunoSEQ multiplex PCR, and TCRdb's table has in-frame clones only and misses some. The sample holds approximately 300,000 clones, around 87% seen once. After removal of 3 bases from V and 16 bases from J, the junction contained 11 bases not matched to a gene. There are 13 residues in the CDR3. The germline V gene has CDR1 GTSNPN and CDR2 SVGIG (reference sequence). Study-level findings and limits: Accounts indicate the classifier identified cytomegalovirus status with strong specificity and sensitivity.

In regard to this clone: What it binds is not known.

The TCR originated in a woman aged 25 to 39 in good health and CMV-seropositive. Specimen: PBMCs. V and J are TRBV30 and TRBJ1-4; the match to TRBD1 covers 10 bases. The DNA of the CDR3 is TGTGCCTGGAGCCCACTTGGGACAGGGGAGCGGTTTTTT. It codes for CAWSPLGTGERFF.